The clone carrying this T cell receptor (beta chain) was recorded many times. The data belong to a study of T cells in Graves' hyperthyroidism and ophthalmopathy. This CDR3 is built from 16 residues. V lost 4 bases and J 0 bases, leaving 15 bases between the germline ends. CDR1 is ENHRY and CDR2 is SYGVKD in the germline V gene. Amplified regions were TCR beta CDR3 sequences from RNA transcripts. HTBI primers drove first-round RT-PCR of the TCR CDR3. In TCRdb, the multiplex PCR reads were re-called with MiXCR into one record per CDR3 protein. This table holds 250,000 to 400,000 distinct CDR3 sequences, 12% to 15% found once.

Sequences were obtained from blood. The V gene is TRBV10-3, the J gene TRBJ2-5; D may be TRBD2 (5 bases). The sequence came from a middle-aged woman with Graves' ophthalmopathy. The chain's CDR3 is CAISVSEVGDQETQYF. CDR3 sequence (DNA): TGTGCCATCAGTGTGTCTGAGGTCGGGGACCAAGAGACCCAGTACTTC.